This T cell receptor (beta chain) was sequenced during a study of blood T cell repertoires in COVID-19. For the study at large: Samples representing acute and convalescent COVID-19 were sourced from the United States, Italy and Spain. PBMCs, B-cell-depleted T cells, or T cells were the source of the cDNA or gDNA that made up the material.

Original analysis: For nucleated cells, counts were estimated from reference gene primer amplification. Assay used: immunoSEQ multiplex PCR; TCRdb lists only in-frame clones, some missing. The V and J calls and clone size are taken from that table; D and trimming were inferred from the DNA. The sample yields a few hundred thousand clones, approximately 80% seen once. Sequencing was done on a sample of peripheral blood. This receptor was obtained from a human donor in a cohort sampled during active COVID-19.

The CDR3 region has the DNA TGTGCCAGCTCACCGATGACTAATGAGCAGTTCTTC. The encoded protein is CASSPMTNEQFF. The chain joins TRBV18 to TRBJ2-1, with no clear D. The germline V gene has CDR1 KGHSH and CDR2 LQKENI. The CDR3 loop spans 12 amino acids. Trimming removed 3 bases at V and 7 bases at J, with 7 bases between.